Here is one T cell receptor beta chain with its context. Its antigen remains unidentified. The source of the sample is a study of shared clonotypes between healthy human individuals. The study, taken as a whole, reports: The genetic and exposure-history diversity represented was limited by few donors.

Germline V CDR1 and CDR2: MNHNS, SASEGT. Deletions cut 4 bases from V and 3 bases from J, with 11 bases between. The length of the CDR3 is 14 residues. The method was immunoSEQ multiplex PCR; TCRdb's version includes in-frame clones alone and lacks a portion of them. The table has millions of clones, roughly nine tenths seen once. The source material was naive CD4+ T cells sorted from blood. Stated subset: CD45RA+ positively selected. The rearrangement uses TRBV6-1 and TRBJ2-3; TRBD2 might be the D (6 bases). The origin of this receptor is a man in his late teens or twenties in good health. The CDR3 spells CASSGRLETDTQYF. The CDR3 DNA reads TGTGCCAGCAGTGGTAGACTAGAAACAGATACGCAGTATTTT.